The subject of this entry is one TCR beta chain. This entry belongs to a study of blood T cell repertoires in COVID-19. Study overall: Spain, Italy and the United States supplied samples that represented acute and convalescent COVID-19. PBMCs, B-cell-depleted T cells, or T cells were the source of the cDNA or gDNA that made up the material.

Enrolled during active infection, Seattle patients were then followed longitudinally. Original data processing: Estimates of nucleated cell counts were drawn from the amplification of reference gene primers. Using immunoSEQ multiplex PCR, the repertoire was profiled, and TCRdb retains in-frame clones only, with some absent. The DNA gave D and trimming, while V, J and clone size come from that table. This table holds some 250,000 clones, around 87% found once. The CDR3 is made up of 17 amino acids. V lost 0 bases to trimming and J lost 3 bases; unmatched junction nucleotides: 10. The sample was peripheral blood. V gene TRBV6-7 combines with J gene TRBJ1-1, with 7 bases that match TRBD1. TRBV6-7 is an open reading frame whose function is uncertain. The clonotype comes from a woman aged 55-75 years with COVID-19, enrolled during active disease. The CDR3 sequence is CASSYSTAGGMDTEAFF. The CDR3 DNA follows: TGTGCCAGCAGTTACTCGACGGCAGGGGGTATGGACACTGAAGCTTTCTTT.